This T cell receptor (beta chain) was observed in a study of cytomegalovirus exposure and HLA in healthy donors. The CDR3 sequence is 13 residues long. CDR1 is SGHRS, CDR2 YFSETQ, per germline. V shed 5 bases and J shed 2 bases, with 10 bases lying between them. Comment on this clone: Its antigen is unidentified.

The donors comprised healthy bone marrow donors. Study-wide points: In a later analysis, compared with equally common non-associated chains, HLA-associated beta chains were more expanded. One cluster of highly shared sequence variants probably arose as a sequencing artifact.

A multiplex PCR was run with 60 Vbeta primers and 13 Jbeta primers. Using immunoSEQ multiplex PCR, the repertoire was profiled, and TCRdb retains in-frame clones only, with some absent. Here the sample spans about 180,000 clones, around 76% being singletons. The sample was PBMCs. V is TRBV5-1 and J is TRBJ2-5; a possible D gene is TRBD1 (6 bases). This sequence originates from a woman aged 25 to 45 in good health and CMV-seropositive. The CDR3 loop reads CASRPGQQETQYF. CDR3 nucleotides: TGCGCCAGCAGACCTGGACAGCAAGAGACCCAGTACTTC. Supplemented by reference TRBV5-1 and TRBJ2-5, the full variable domain reads KAGVTQTPRYLIKTRGQQVTLSCSPISGHRSVSWYQQTPGQGLQFLFEYFSETQRNKGNFPGRFSGRQFSNSRSEMNVSTLELGDSALYLCASRPGQQETQYFGPGTRLLVL.